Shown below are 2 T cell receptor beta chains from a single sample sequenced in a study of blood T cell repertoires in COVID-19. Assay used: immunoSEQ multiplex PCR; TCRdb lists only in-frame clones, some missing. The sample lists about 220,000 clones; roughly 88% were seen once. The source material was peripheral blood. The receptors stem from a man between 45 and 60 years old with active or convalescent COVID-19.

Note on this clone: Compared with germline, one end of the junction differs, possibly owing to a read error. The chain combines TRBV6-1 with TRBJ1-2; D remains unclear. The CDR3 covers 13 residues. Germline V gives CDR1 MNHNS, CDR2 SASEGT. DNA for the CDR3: TGTGCCAGCAGTGAAGCGGAGGACTTTGGTACCCTCTTC. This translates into CASSEAEDFGTLF.

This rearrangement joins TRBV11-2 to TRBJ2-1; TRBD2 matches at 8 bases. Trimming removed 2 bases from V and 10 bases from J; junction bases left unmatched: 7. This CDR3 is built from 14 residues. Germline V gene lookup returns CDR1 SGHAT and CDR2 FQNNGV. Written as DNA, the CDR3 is TGTGCCAGCAGCTTACCTGCGGGAGGCAGAGAGCAGTTCTTC. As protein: CASSLPAGGREQFF.